The 8 T cell receptor beta chains in this list originate from one sample, sequenced in a study of blood T cell repertoires in COVID-19. TCRdb's table, derived via immunoSEQ multiplex PCR, lists solely in-frame clones and lacks some. The sample holds around 150,000 clones; 92% are singletons and the top ten take about 4.6%. Source material: peripheral blood. All receptors come from a young man with COVID-19, enrolled during active disease.

The chain recombines TRBV9 with TRBJ2-1; 9 bases line up with TRBD2. J was trimmed by 1 base and V by 4 bases; bases with no gene match: 6. The CDR3 sequence is 16 residues long. CDR1 is SGDLS, CDR2 YYNGEE, per germline. CDR3 amino acids: CASSPVSGGSYNEQFF. The CDR3 DNA is TGTGCCAGCAGCCCAGTGAGCGGGGGGTCCTACAATGAGCAGTTCTTC.

J is TRBJ1-6 and V is TRBV18; 7 positions match TRBD1. There are 15 residues in the CDR3. Germline lookup yields CDR1 KGHSH and CDR2 LQKENI. Unmatched junction bases numbered 6, after V lost 1 base and J lost 9 bases. CDR3 residues: CASSPQDRAGSPLHF. CDR3 nucleotides: TGTGCCAGCTCACCACAAGACAGGGCGGGTTCACCCCTCCACTTT.

This chain connects TRBV10-2 to TRBJ2-5; 13 positions match TRBD2. With 11 bases clipped from V and 2 bases from J, the junction kept 11 bases outside the gene matches. This CDR3 region has 16 residues. Germline CDR1 and CDR2: WSHSY and SAAADI. The CDR3 here is CACRSTSGGVQETQYF. CDR3 in DNA: TGCGCCTGCCGGTCTACTAGCGGGGGGGTTCAAGAGACCCAGTACTTC.

The table lists this clone with a count of one. V usage is TRBV11-1 and J usage is TRBJ2-2; TRBD1 aligns across 9 bases. Per germline, CDR1 SGHAT and CDR2 FQDESV (reference sequence). The V and J ends lost 7 bases and 0 bases, in that order; junction bases with no gene match: 3. The CDR3 contains 15 residues. Written as DNA, the CDR3 is TGTGCCAGCAACGACAGGGGGGCGAACACCGGGGAGCTGTTTTTT. Amino acids: CASNDRGANTGELFF.

This rearrangement joins TRBV6-2 or TRBV6-3 to TRBJ1-2; tentative D call: TRBD1 (6 bases). Germline V CDR1 and CDR2: MNHEY, SVGEGT. Trimming took 2 bases from V and 6 from J, leaving 10 bases between them. The CDR3 length is 13 residues. CDR3 DNA: TGTGCCAGCAGTTACACAGGGTCAAATGGCTACACCTTC. Its protein product is CASSYTGSNGYTF.

V gene TRBV19 combines with J gene TRBJ2-7, with D tentatively TRBD1 (6 bases). Germline V gene lookup returns CDR1 LNHDA and CDR2 SQIVND (reference sequence). With 6 bases removed from V and 4 bases from J, the gap between germline ends came to 10 bases. CDR3 length: 12 residues. As DNA, the CDR3 is TGTGCCAGTAGCCTTGGACAGTACGAGCAGTACTTC. Translation: CASSLGQYEQYF.

The V and J genes are TRBV4-3 and TRBJ1-1; 7 bases align to TRBD1. Germline CDR1 LGHNA, CDR2 YSLEER. CDR3 length equals 18 residues. J gave up 1 base and V 0 bases, and 11 bases lay outside the gene matches. CDR3 bases: TGCGCCAGCAGCCAAGATGGATCGCTCGGGACAGAGAACACTGAAGCTTTCTTT. Translated, it gives CASSQDGSLGTENTEAFF.

This chain joins TRBV11-3 and TRBJ2-7; TRBD1 is a possible D gene (5 bases). The CDR3 has 12 residues. CDR1 is SGHNT, CDR2 YENEEA, per germline. Deletions cut 5 bases from V and 8 bases from J, with 13 bases between. Here the CDR3 reads CASSKTGEQQYF. The CDR3 DNA is TGTGCCAGCAGCAAAACAGGCGAGCAGCAGTACTTC.